What follows is one T cell receptor (beta chain) and its context. These data are taken from a study of shared clonotypes between healthy human individuals. The assay used deep level. Assay: immunoSEQ multiplex PCR; the TCRdb copy retains only in-frame clones and omits some. The sample lists over 2 million clones; about 95% were seen once. The junction had 8 bases not matched to a gene; V was cut back by 1 base and J by 3 bases. The CDR3 has 17 amino acids. CDR1 is SGHDT and CDR2 is YYEEEE in the germline V gene. The rearrangement joins TRBV5-6 to TRBJ2-5, with 11 positions matching TRBD2. Specimen: naive CD4+ T cells sorted from blood. Subset reported: CD45RA+ positively selected. The TCR comes from a man between 18 and 29 years old in good health. Here the CDR3 reads CASSLRTSGSIKETQYF. CDR3 nucleotides: TGTGCCAGCAGCTTGAGAACTAGCGGGAGTATTAAAGAGACCCAGTACTTC. Full variable domain (outside the CDR3, taken from reference TRBV5-6 and TRBJ2-5): DAGVTQSPTHLIKTRGQQVTLRCSPKSGHDTVSWYQQALGQGPQFIFQYYEEEERQRGNFPDRFSGHQFPNYSSELNVNALLLGDSALYLCASSLRTSGSIKETQYFGPGTRLLVL.